The 10 T cell receptor beta chains listed next were all sequenced from one sample in a study of shared clonotypes between healthy human individuals. Data came from immunoSEQ multiplex PCR; TCRdb stores just in-frame clones and leaves some out. The sample has roughly 700,000 clones; less than 95% are singletons. Sequenced input: memory CD8+ T cells from PBMCs. Indicated subset: CD45RO+ cells pooled with CCR7-negative TemRA cells. The receptor source for this set is a man aged 18 to 30 in good health. Some clones in this sample may be carry-over from other donors' samples.

The rearrangement links TRBV6-6 to TRBJ2-2; TRBD2 matches 7 bases. Germline CDR1 MNHNY, CDR2 SVGAGI (reference sequence). The V and J ends lost 3 bases and 4 bases, in that order; junction bases with no gene match: 5. The CDR3 length is 15 residues. Here the CDR3 DNA reads TGTGCCAGCAGTTATACGGGAGGAGGCACCGGGGAGCTGTTTTTT. Translating it yields CASSYTGGGTGELFF.

V and J are TRBV29-1 and TRBJ2-7; TRBD1 or TRBD2 may be the D gene (5 bases each). Germline V CDR1 and CDR2: SQVTM, ANQGSEA. With 6 bases removed from V and 2 bases from J, the gap between germline ends came to 17 bases. This CDR3 region has 14 residues. DNA for the CDR3: TGCAGCGTAGCTCCGGGACCCAGAGCCTACGAGCAGTACTTC. Amino acid sequence: CSVAPGPRAYEQYF.

The gene calls are TRBV5-4 and TRBJ1-2; D gene unclear. From germline, CDR1 is SGHNT and CDR2 YYREEE (reference sequence). Trimming removed 7 bases at V and 3 bases at J, with 16 bases between. The CDR3 extends over 14 amino acids. DNA for the CDR3: TGTGCCAGCGGGGAGGGTACAGCCTACTATGGCTACACCTTC. Translation gives CASGEGTAYYGYTF.

The chain is built from TRBV29-1 and TRBJ2-3; 8 bases line up with TRBD2. The germline V gene encodes CDR1 SQVTM and CDR2 ANQGSEA. J was trimmed by 7 bases and V by 2 bases; bases with no gene match: 8. The CDR3 length is 14 residues. For the CDR3, the DNA is TGCAGCGTTGAAATCCCGGGAGGGCTAAATACGCAGTATTTT. Translating gives CSVEIPGGLNTQYF.

This clone turned up a few times. This sample also contains other DNA sequences that code for the same CDR3. This chain joins TRBV9 and TRBJ2-7; TRBD2 might be the D (5 bases). The CDR3 contains 15 residues. Trimming shortened V by 0 bases and J by 4 bases, and 14 bases separated the two germline ends. The germline V gene encodes CDR1 SGDLS and CDR2 YYNGEE. CDR3 loop: CASSVDPRASYEQYF. CDR3 nucleotide sequence: TGTGCCAGCAGCGTAGATCCGCGGGCCAGTTACGAGCAGTACTTC. Combining the CDR3 with reference TRBV9 and TRBJ2-7 gives the whole variable domain DSGVTQTPKHLITATGQRVTLRCSPRSGDLSVYWYQQSLDQGLQFLIQYYNGEERAKGNILERFSAQQFPDLHSELNLSSLELGDSALYFCASSVDPRASYEQYFGPGTRLTVT.

V is TRBV19 and J is TRBJ2-1, with 9 bases lining up with TRBD2. Germline V CDR1 and CDR2: LNHDA, SQIVND (reference sequence). Germline trimming cut 7 bases from V and 8 bases from J; bases unmatched to any gene: 12. The CDR3 contains 15 residues. The CDR3 spells CASTASAGGGDEQFF. CDR3 coding DNA: TGTGCCAGTACCGCCAGCGCGGGAGGGGGCGATGAGCAGTTCTTC.

This clone was observed a single time. The chain is built from TRBV7-9 and TRBJ2-7, with D possibly matching TRBD2 (6 bases). The V end lost 5 bases, the J end lost 2 bases, and 13 bases lay between the germline ends. The germline V gene has CDR1 SEHNR and CDR2 FQNEAQ (reference sequence). CDR3 size: 14 residues. CDR3 DNA: TGTGCCAGCAGCGACGGGACTCTCACCTACGAGCAGTACTTC. Translating gives CASSDGTLTYEQYF.

The V gene is TRBV7-2, the J gene TRBJ1-2; no clear D gene. V gave up 2 bases and J gave up 1 base, with 5 bases separating them. Germline CDR1 is SGHTA and CDR2 is FQGNSA. This CDR3 spans 13 amino acids. Here the CDR3 DNA reads TGTGCCAGCAGCTTACCCTTTAACTATGGCTACACCTTC. Protein product: CASSLPFNYGYTF.

The chain has TRBV25-1 and TRBJ1-2; D perhaps matches TRBD1 (5 bases). This CDR3 contains 14 residues. CDR1 is MGHDK, CDR2 SYGVNS, per germline. The V and J ends lost 4 bases and 2 bases respectively, with 11 bases between them. CDR3 protein: CASSVGARNYGYTF. CDR3 sequence (DNA): TGTGCCAGCAGTGTTGGGGCGCGGAACTATGGCTACACCTTC.

For the CDR3, the DNA is TGCGCCAGCAGCCCCCCCAGGCGCACTGAAGCTTTCTTT. Its translation is CASSPPRRTEAFF. V is TRBV4-1 and J is TRBJ1-1; no clear D. V lost 4 bases, J lost 4 bases, and 10 bases lay in between. Germline CDR1 reads MGHRA; CDR2 reads YSYEKL. CDR3 length: 13 amino acids.